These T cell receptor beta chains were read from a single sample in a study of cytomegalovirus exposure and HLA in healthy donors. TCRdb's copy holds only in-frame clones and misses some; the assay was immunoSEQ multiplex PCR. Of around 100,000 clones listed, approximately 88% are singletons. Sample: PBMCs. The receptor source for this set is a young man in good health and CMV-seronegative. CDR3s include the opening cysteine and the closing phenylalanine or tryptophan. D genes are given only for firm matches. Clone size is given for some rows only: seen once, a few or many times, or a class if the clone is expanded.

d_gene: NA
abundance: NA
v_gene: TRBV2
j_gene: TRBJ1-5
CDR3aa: CASSENSKNQPQHF
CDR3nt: TGTGCCAGCAGTGAAAACAGTAAGAATCAGCCCCAGCATTTT

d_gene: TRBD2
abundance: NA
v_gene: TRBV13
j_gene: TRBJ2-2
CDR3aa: CASSRTSGPNTGELFF
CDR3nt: TGTGCCAGCAGCAGGACTAGCGGACCGAACACCGGGGAGCTGTTTTTT

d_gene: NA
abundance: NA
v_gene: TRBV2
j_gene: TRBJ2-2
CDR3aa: CASGVRGTNTGELFF
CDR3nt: TGTGCCAGCGGGGTGAGAGGGACGAACACCGGGGAGCTGTTTTTT

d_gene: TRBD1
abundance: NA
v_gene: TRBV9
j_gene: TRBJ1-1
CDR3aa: CASSGTGGTEAFF
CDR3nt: TGTGCCAGCAGCGGGACAGGGGGCACTGAAGCTTTCTTT

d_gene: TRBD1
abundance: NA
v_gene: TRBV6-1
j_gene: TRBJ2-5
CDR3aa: CASSEGTGAETQYF
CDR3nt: TGTGCCAGCAGTGAAGGGACAGGGGCAGAGACCCAGTACTTC

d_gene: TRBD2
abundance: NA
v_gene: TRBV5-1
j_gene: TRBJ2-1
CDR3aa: CASSLASGSPWEQFF
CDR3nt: TGCGCCAGCAGCTTGGCTAGCGGGAGCCCCTGGGAGCAGTTCTTC

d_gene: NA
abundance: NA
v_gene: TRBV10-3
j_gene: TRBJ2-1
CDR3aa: CAISEQAREQFF
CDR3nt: TGTGCCATCAGTGAGCAGGCCAGGGAGCAGTTCTTC

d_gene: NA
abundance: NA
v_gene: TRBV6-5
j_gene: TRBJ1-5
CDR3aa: CASSWALNQPQHF
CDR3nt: TGTGCCAGCAGTTGGGCGTTAAATCAGCCCCAGCATTTT

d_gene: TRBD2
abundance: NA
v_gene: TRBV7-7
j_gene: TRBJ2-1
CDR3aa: CASSSGTSGMKQFF
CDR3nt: TGTGCTAGCAGCTCCGGGACTAGCGGGATGAAGCAGTTCTTC

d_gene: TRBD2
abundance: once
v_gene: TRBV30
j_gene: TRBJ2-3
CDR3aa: CAWTVFKLAGRTDTQYF
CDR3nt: TGTGCCTGGACCGTCTTCAAACTAGCGGGGCGCACAGATACGCAGTATTTT

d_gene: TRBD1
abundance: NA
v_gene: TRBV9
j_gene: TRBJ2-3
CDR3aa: CASSPEGQLIPDTQYF
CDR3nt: TGTGCCAGCAGCCCCGAGGGACAGTTGATTCCGGATACGCAGTATTTT

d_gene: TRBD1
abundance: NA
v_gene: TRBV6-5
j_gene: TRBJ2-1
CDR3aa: CAARDRENEQFF
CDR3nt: TGTGCCGCCCGGGACAGGGAGAATGAGCAGTTCTTC

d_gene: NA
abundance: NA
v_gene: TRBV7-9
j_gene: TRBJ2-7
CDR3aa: CASSPPGAPYEQYF
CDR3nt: TGTGCCAGCAGCCCGCCTGGGGCTCCCTACGAGCAGTACTTC

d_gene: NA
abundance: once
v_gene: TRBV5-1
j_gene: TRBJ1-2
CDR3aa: CASSPGDKPIYGYTF
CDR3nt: TGCGCCAGCAGCCCCGGGGACAAGCCAATCTATGGCTACACCTTC

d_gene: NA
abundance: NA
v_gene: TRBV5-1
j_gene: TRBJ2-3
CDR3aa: CASSLGWGRFTDTQYF
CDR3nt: TGCGCCAGCAGCTTGGGGTGGGGCAGGTTCACAGATACGCAGTATTTT

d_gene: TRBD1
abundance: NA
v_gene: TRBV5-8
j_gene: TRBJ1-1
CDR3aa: CASSLGTGRSTEAFF
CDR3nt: TGTGCCAGCAGCCTTGGGACAGGGCGTAGTACTGAAGCTTTCTTT

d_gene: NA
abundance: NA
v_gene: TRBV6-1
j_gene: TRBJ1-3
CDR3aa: CASASDMSSGNTIYF
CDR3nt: TGTGCCAGCGCGTCCGACATGAGCTCTGGAAACACCATATATTTT

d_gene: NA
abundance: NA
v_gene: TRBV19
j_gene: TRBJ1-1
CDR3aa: CASSADRYEYPEAFF
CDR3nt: TGTGCCAGTAGTGCCGACAGGTACGAGTATCCTGAAGCTTTCTTT

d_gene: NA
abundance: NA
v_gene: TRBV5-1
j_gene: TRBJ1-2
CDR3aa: CASSLEAGDRGYTF
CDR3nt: TGCGCCAGCAGCTTGGAGGCAGGGGATCGTGGCTACACCTTC

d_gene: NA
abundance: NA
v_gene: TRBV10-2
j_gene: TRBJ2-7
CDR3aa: CASAGLKSYEQYF
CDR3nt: TGCGCCAGCGCAGGTCTAAAGTCCTACGAGCAGTACTTC

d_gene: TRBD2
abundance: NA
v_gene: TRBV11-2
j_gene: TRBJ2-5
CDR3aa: CASSSGGTSGRKTQYF
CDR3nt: TGTGCCAGCAGCTCCGGGGGGACTAGCGGGAGGAAGACCCAGTACTTC

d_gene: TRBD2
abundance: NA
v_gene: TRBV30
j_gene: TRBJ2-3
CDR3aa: CAWSSGLAPDTQYF
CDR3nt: TGTGCCTGGAGCTCGGGACTAGCCCCAGATACGCAGTATTTT

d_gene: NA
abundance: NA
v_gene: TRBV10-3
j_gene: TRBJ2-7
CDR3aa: CAISQGSYEQYF
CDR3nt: TGTGCCATCAGTCAGGGATCCTACGAGCAGTACTTC

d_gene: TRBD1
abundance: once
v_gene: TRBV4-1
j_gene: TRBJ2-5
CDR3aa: CASSQGQGRETQYF
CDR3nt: TGCGCCAGCAGCCAGGGACAGGGGAGGGAGACCCAGTACTTC

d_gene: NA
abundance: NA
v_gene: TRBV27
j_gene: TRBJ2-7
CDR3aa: CASSPSGVYEQYF
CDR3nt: TGTGCCAGCAGCCCCTCGGGGGTCTACGAGCAGTACTTC

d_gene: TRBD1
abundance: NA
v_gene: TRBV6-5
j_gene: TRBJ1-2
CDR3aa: CASSPLGTGSGYTF
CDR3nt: TGTGCCAGCAGTCCCCTCGGGACAGGGTCTGGCTACACCTTC

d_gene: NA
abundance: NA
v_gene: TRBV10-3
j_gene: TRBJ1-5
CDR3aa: CAISERGYSNQPQHF
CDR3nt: TGTGCCATCAGTGAAAGAGGTTATAGCAATCAGCCCCAGCATTTT

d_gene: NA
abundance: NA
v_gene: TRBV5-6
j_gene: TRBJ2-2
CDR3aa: CASSFRDTGELFF
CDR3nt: TGTGCCAGCAGCTTCAGGGACACCGGGGAGCTGTTTTTT

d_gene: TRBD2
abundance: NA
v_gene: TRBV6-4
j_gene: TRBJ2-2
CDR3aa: CASSDSTSGSGELFF
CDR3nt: TGTGCCAGCAGTGACTCGACTAGCGGGAGTGGGGAGCTGTTTTTT

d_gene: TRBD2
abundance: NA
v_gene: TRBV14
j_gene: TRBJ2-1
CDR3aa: CASSQDFLAGNNEQFF
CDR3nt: TGTGCCAGCAGCCAAGATTTTTTAGCGGGGAACAATGAGCAGTTCTTC

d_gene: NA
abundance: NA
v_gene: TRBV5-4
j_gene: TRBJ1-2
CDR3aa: CASRLGGIYGYTF
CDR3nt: TGTGCCAGCAGGCTTGGGGGGATTTATGGCTACACCTTC

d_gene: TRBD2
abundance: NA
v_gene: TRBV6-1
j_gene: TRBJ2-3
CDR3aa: CASKLAGSADTQYF
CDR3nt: TGTGCCAGCAAGCTAGCGGGATCCGCAGATACGCAGTATTTT

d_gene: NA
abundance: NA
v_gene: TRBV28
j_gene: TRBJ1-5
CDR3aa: CASSLDGGTQPQHF
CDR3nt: TGTGCCAGCAGTTTAGACGGGGGGACTCAGCCCCAGCATTTT

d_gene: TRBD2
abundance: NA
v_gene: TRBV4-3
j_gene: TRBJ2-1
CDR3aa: CASSQDNWTRQFF
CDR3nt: TGCGCCAGCAGCCAAGATAATTGGACTAGGCAGTTCTTC

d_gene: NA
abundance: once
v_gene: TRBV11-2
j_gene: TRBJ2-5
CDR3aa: CASSLAGGQETQYF
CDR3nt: TGTGCCAGCAGCTTAGCGGGAGGACAGGAGACCCAGTACTTC

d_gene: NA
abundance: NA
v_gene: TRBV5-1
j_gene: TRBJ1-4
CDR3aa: CASSFRAANEKLFF
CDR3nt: TGCGCCAGCAGCTTCAGGGCAGCTAATGAAAAACTGTTTTTT

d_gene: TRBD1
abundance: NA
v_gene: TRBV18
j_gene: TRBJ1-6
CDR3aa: CASSPELTGELNSPLHF
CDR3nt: TGTGCCAGCTCACCCGAACTGACAGGGGAACTGAATTCACCCCTCCACTTT

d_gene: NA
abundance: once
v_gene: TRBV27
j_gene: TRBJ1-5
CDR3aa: CASNSGGSNQPQHF
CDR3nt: TGTGCCAGCAACTCCGGGGGGAGCAATCAGCCCCAGCATTTT

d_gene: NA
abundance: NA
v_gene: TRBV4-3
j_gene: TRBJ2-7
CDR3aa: CASSQGSAGPYEQYF
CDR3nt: TGCGCCAGCAGCCAAGGTTCCGCAGGGCCCTACGAGCAGTACTTC

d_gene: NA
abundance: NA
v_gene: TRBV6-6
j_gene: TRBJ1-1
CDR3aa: CASSYDSATEAFF
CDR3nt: TGTGCCAGCAGCTACGACAGTGCCACTGAAGCTTTCTTT

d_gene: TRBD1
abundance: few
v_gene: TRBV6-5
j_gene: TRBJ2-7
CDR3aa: CASSDRAADYEQYF
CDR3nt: TGTGCCAGCAGCGACAGGGCTGCGGACTACGAGCAGTACTTC

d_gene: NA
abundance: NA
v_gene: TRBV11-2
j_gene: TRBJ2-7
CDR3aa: CASSLLTVGGSEQYF
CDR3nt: TGTGCCAGCAGCTTACTGACAGTGGGTGGGTCCGAGCAGTACTTC

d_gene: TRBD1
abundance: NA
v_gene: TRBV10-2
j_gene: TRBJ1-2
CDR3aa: CASSHGSGQGARGYTF
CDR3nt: TGCGCCAGCAGCCACGGGTCGGGACAGGGGGCGCGGGGCTACACCTTC

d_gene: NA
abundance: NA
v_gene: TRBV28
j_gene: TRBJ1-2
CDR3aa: CASFWQQGYGYTF
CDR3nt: TGTGCCAGCTTCTGGCAACAGGGCTATGGCTACACCTTC

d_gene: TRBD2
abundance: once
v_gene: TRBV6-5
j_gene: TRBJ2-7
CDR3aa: CASSYTRTSNEQYF
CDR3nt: TGTGCCAGCAGTTATACGAGGACTAGCAACGAGCAGTACTTC

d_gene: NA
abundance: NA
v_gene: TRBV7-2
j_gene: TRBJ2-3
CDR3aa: CASSRPGGTDTQYF
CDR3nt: TGTGCCAGCAGCCGCCCGGGTGGCACAGATACGCAGTATTTT

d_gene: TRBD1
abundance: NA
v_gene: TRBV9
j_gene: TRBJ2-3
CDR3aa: CASSPTRTGNTLPTDTQYF
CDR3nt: TGTGCCAGCAGCCCAACCCGGACAGGGAACACCCTCCCCACAGATACGCAGTATTTT

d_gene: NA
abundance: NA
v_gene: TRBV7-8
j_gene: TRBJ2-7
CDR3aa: CASSLVGSGPPYEQYF
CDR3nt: TGTGCCAGCAGCTTAGTTGGTAGCGGCCCACCCTACGAGCAGTACTTC

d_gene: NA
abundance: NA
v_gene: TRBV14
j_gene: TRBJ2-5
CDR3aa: CASSQTVGETQYF
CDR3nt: TGTGCCAGCAGCCAAACTGTCGGGGAGACCCAGTACTTC

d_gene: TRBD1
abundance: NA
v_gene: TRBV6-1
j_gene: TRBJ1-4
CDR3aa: CASSELRQGLGEKLFF
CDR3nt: TGTGCCAGCAGTGAACTCAGACAGGGTCTTGGAGAAAAACTGTTTTTT

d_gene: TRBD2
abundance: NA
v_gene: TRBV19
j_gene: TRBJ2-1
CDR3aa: CASSIDYDRVTSGPQGHNEQFF
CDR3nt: TGTGCCAGTAGTATAGACTATGACAGGGTGACTAGCGGTCCACAGGGGCACAATGAGCAGTTCTTC

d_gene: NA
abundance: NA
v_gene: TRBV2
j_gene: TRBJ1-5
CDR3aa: CASSESTASGQPQHF
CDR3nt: TGTGCCAGCAGTGAGTCGACCGCCTCGGGACAGCCCCAGCATTTT

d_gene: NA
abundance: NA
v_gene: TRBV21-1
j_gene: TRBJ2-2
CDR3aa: CASERGAGETTKWAGELFF
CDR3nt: TGTGCCAGCGAGCGAGGGGCAGGGGAAACTACAAAATGGGCCGGGGAGCTGTTTTTT

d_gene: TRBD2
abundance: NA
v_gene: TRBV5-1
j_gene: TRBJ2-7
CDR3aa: CASSPSTSGPYEQYF
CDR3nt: TGCGCCAGCAGCCCCTCGACTAGCGGCCCCTACGAGCAGTACTTC